This TCR beta chain originates from a study of cytomegalovirus exposure and HLA in healthy donors. This CDR3 has 14 amino acids. CDR1 LNHDA and CDR2 SQIVND come from the germline V gene (reference sequence). Unmatched junction bases numbered 11, after V lost 3 bases and J lost 12 bases. In the PCR, 60 Vbeta and 13 Jbeta primers were used. Sequenced by immunoSEQ multiplex PCR; TCRdb stores in-frame clones only, minus some. The repertoire holds about 81,000 clones, around four fifths seen once, with under 3% in the top ten. The sequence came from a man between 45 and 60 years old in good health and CMV-seropositive. V gene TRBV19 combines with J gene TRBJ2-4, with 7 positions matching TRBD1. Sample: PBMCs. The DNA for the CDR3 is TGTGCCAGTAGTATGCAGGGGACAGCTGACAGTCAGTACTTC. It yields the protein CASSMQGTADSQYF.